This entry features one TCR beta chain sequence. The CDR3 is 14 residues long. Germline CDR1 reads WNHNN; CDR2 reads SYGVQD (reference sequence). V lost 6 bases and J 3 bases, leaving 11 bases between the germline ends. The data belong to a study of blood T cell repertoires in COVID-19. Study-wide background: The samples span acute and convalescent COVID-19 from the United States, Italy and Spain. The analysed material was cDNA or gDNA that came from T cells, B-cell-depleted T cells, or PBMCs.

In the original workflow: The authors estimated nucleated cell counts from reference gene primer amplification. The repertoire was sequenced with immunoSEQ multiplex PCR; TCRdb's copy has only in-frame clones and lacks some. For V, J and clone size, that table is used; D and trimming come from the DNA. The sample contains just over 650,000 clones, approximately 90% of which appear only once. The receptor's source is a woman aged 18-29 years with acute or convalescent COVID-19. The chain has TRBV10-1 and TRBJ2-2; D unclear. Sequenced material: peripheral blood. The CDR3 sequence: CASRVDNYTGELFF. The CDR3 DNA reads as TGCGCCAGCAGGGTTGACAACTACACCGGGGAGCTGTTTTTT.